This is a list of T cell receptor beta chains from one sample in a study of T cell repertoires in cytomegalovirus infection. TCRdb processed the reads anew with MiXCR; each CDR3 protein has one entry. The repertoire holds around 630,000 distinct CDR3 sequences, with 20% to 30% as singletons. Sequences were obtained from CD8+ T cells from PBMCs. These receptors originate from a human donor in good health (CMV status not recorded). Some clones in this sample may be carry-over from other donors' samples. Each CDR3 is given with its conserved first and last residue. The D gene is left open where the match is weak. Where a row states a size, it is once, few, many or the class of an expanded clone; other rows omit it.

d_gene	v_gene	abundance	j_gene	CDR3aa	CDR3nt
TRBD1	TRBV4-3	NA	TRBJ1-2	CASSQESTGGQSNYGYTF	TGCGCCAGCAGCCAAGAATCTACAGGGGGCCAATCTAACTATGGCTACACCTTC
NA	TRBV6-2/TRBV6-3	NA	TRBJ1-1	CASRIQWNTEAFF	TGTGCCAGCAGGATACAGTGGAACACTGAAGCTTTCTTT
NA	TRBV7-2	few	TRBJ2-2	CASSHWGRVLFF	TGTGCCAGCAGCCACTGGGGGCGGGTCCTGTTTTTT
NA	TRBV7-9	NA	TRBJ2-3	CASRGGAGRTDTQYF	TGTGCCAGCAGGGGTGGAGCGGGCCGCACAGATACGCAGTATTTT
NA	TRBV25-1	NA	TRBJ1-2	CATKGGRRRYTF	TGTGCCACCAAAGGGGGGCGAAGGCGCTACACCTTC
TRBD1	TRBV28	few	TRBJ1-5	CASSFLAQGARQPQHF	TGTGCCAGCAGTTTTCTGGCCCAGGGGGCAAGGCAGCCCCAGCATTTT
NA	TRBV29-1	NA	TRBJ2-2	CSVEQGSNTGELFF	TGCAGCGTTGAGCAGGGGTCGAACACCGGGGAGCTGTTTTTT
NA	TRBV20-1	NA	TRBJ2-1	CSAPVPESSYNEQFF	TGCAGTGCTCCCGTCCCGGAGAGCTCCTACAATGAGCAGTTCTTC
NA	TRBV19	many	TRBJ1-1	CASSHGGLAEAFF	TGTGCCAGTAGTCATGGGGGGCTCGCTGAAGCTTTCTTT
NA	TRBV15	NA	TRBJ2-1	CATSGSNYNEQFF	TGTGCCACCAGCGGAAGCAACTACAATGAGCAGTTCTTC
TRBD2	TRBV7-2	NA	TRBJ2-3	CASSFLAGADTQYF	TGTGCCAGCAGCTTCCTAGCGGGGGCAGATACGCAGTATTTT
TRBD2	TRBV6-1	many	TRBJ2-5	CASSESLAGGQGETQYF	TGTGCCAGCAGTGAAAGTCTAGCGGGGGGTCAGGGAGAGACCCAGTACTTC
TRBD1	TRBV29-1	few	TRBJ1-1	CSATGTGEGDTEAFF	TGCAGCGCAACCGGGACAGGGGAAGGGGACACTGAAGCTTTCTTT
NA	TRBV7-7	few	TRBJ2-2	CAGGGRTGELFF	TGTGCCGGGGGGGGGCGGACCGGGGAGCTGTTTTTT
NA	TRBV11-2	once	TRBJ2-3	CASSYDLEGGNTDTQYF	TGTGCCAGCAGCTACGACTTGGAGGGGGGGAACACAGATACGCAGTATTTT
NA	TRBV29-1	NA	TRBJ1-1	CSVGWGADTEAFF	TGCAGCGTGGGATGGGGGGCGGACACTGAAGCTTTCTTT
NA	TRBV12-3/TRBV12-4	NA	TRBJ1-2	CASSSGGGTDGYTF	TGTGCCAGCAGTTCCGGGGGGGGCACGGATGGCTACACCTTC
TRBD1	TRBV5-1	NA	TRBJ2-5	CASSFEQGEETQYF	TGCGCCAGCAGCTTTGAACAGGGGGAGGAGACCCAGTACTTC
NA	TRBV3-1	NA	TRBJ2-1	CASSQDVGGVSYNEQFF	TGTGCCAGCAGCCAAGATGTGGGCGGGGTGTCCTACAATGAGCAGTTCTTC
TRBD2	TRBV2	NA	TRBJ2-2	CASTFLRTSRGGELFF	TGTGCCAGCACCTTCTTGAGGACTAGTCGAGGCGGGGAGCTGTTTTTT
TRBD1	TRBV3-1	few	TRBJ2-7	CASSQGIGQVSYEQYF	TGTGCCAGCAGCCAAGGTATCGGACAGGTGTCCTACGAGCAGTACTTC
NA	TRBV6-2/TRBV6-3	few	TRBJ1-2	CASTQGFYGYTF	TGTGCCAGCACCCAGGGATTTTATGGCTACACCTTC